This is a list of T cell receptor beta chains from one sample in a study of identifying expanded T cells in peripheral blood. The method was immunoSEQ multiplex PCR; TCRdb's version includes in-frame clones alone and lacks a portion of them. The table records around 75,000 clones, about 90% of them present only once. Sample: blood. These TCRs come from a person aged 18-69 years in good health. The CDR3 runs from the conserved cysteine through the conserved F or W. The D gene is left open where the match is weak. Clone size is shown for a subset of rows, as once, few, many or a class of expanded clone.

>-|TRBV5-6|TRBJ2-3|-
TGTGCCAGCACCCCGGGGGGCAGCACAGATACGCAGTATTTT
CASTPGGSTDTQYF
>-|TRBV9|TRBJ1-6|-
TGTGCCAGCACCCCCGGGACAATAAATTCACCCCTCCACTTT
CASTPGTINSPLHF
>TRBD2|TRBV7-2|TRBJ2-3|-
TGTGCCAGCAGCACTAGCGGCTTCACAGATACGCAGTATTTT
CASSTSGFTDTQYF
>-|TRBV2|TRBJ2-3|once
TGTGCCAGCGGGGGGGGCGGGTTCACAGATACGCAGTATTTT
CASGGGGFTDTQYF
>TRBD2|TRBV4-1|TRBJ2-3|-
TGCGCCAGCAGCCAAGATTGGCAGCTTCCTAGCGGACACACAGATACGCAGTATTTT
CASSQDWQLPSGHTDTQYF
>-|TRBV7-2|TRBJ2-5|-
TGTGCCAGCAGCTTTGGCGGCCAAGAGACCCAGTACTTC
CASSFGGQETQYF
>TRBD1|TRBV19|TRBJ2-7|once
TGTGCCAGTAGTACCCGTTTGACAGGGGGCTACGAGCAGTACTTC
CASSTRLTGGYEQYF
>-|TRBV7-2|TRBJ1-2|once
TGTGCCAGCAGCCCTAAAGGGGAACTCTATGGCTACACCTTC
CASSPKGELYGYTF
>-|TRBV28|TRBJ2-7|-
TGTGCCAGCAGTTTCGCCGCCGGGCAGTACTTC
CASSFAAGQYF
>-|TRBV6-1|TRBJ1-1|-
TGTGCCAGCAGGGAAGAACATACAGTCCAGGGAAAAGCTTTCTTT
CASREEHTVQGKAFF
>-|TRBV2|TRBJ1-4|few
TGTGCCAGCAGGGGAGGGACACGTAATGAAAAACTGTTTTTT
CASRGGTRNEKLFF
>-|TRBV7-2|TRBJ1-6|-
TGTGCCAGCAGCTTAGAGTGGGGGGGGAGTTCACCCCTCCACTTT
CASSLEWGGSSPLHF
>-|TRBV10-1|TRBJ2-7|-
TGCGCCAGCAGTGAGTCACCGGGACGGTACGCCTACCTCGGGGACGAGCAGTACTTC
CASSESPGRYAYLGDEQYF
>TRBD1|TRBV15|TRBJ1-5|-
TGTGCCACCAGCAGGGAACAGGGGATCAGCAATCAGCCCCAGCATTTT
CATSREQGISNQPQHF
>TRBD1|TRBV30|TRBJ1-4|-
TGTGCCTGGAGTTCTCTCCTGACAGGGCCTAATGAAAAACTGTTTTTT
CAWSSLLTGPNEKLFF
>-|TRBV7-2|TRBJ1-5|-
TGTGCCAGCAGCCATCCAGGGAGGGATCAGCCCCAGCATTTT
CASSHPGRDQPQHF
>-|TRBV27|TRBJ2-7|once
TGTGCCAGCAGTTCCCCGGACAGCTACGAGCAGTACTTC
CASSSPDSYEQYF
>-|TRBV19|TRBJ2-1|-
TGTGCCAGTTCGGACTACAATGAGCAGTTCTTC
CASSDYNEQFF
>-|TRBV6-1|TRBJ2-7|-
TGTGCCAGCAGCCTATCCCTAGGGGATACGAACGAGCAGTACTTC
CASSLSLGDTNEQYF
>TRBD1|TRBV9|TRBJ2-7|-
TGTGCCAGCAGCGTAGATGGCGGGACAGGTGCCTACGAGCAGTACTTC
CASSVDGGTGAYEQYF
>TRBD1|TRBV18|TRBJ2-7|-
TGTGCCAGCTCACGCAAATTGACCGGGACAGGAAAAACCTACGAGCAGTACTTC
CASSRKLTGTGKTYEQYF
>TRBD2|TRBV7-8|TRBJ2-3|-
TGTGCCAGCAGCTTAATTCCTAGCGGAAGCACAGATACGCAGTATTTT
CASSLIPSGSTDTQYF
>TRBD1|TRBV11-3|TRBJ2-5|-
TGTGCCAGCAGCCCGCGGGGACAGGGTCTGGAGACCCAGTACTTC
CASSPRGQGLETQYF
>-|TRBV6-1|TRBJ1-2|-
TGTGCCACCGCTTCCGTCCTTTATGGCTACACCTTC
CATASVLYGYTF
>-|TRBV5-1|TRBJ2-5|-
TGCGCCAGCAGCTACGGCCGGGGTGAGGGGCGCGGAGAGACCCAGTACTTC
CASSYGRGEGRGETQYF
>-|TRBV4-1|TRBJ1-3|-
TGCGCCAGCAGTCCCGACACTAGCTCTGGAAACACCATATATTTT
CASSPDTSSGNTIYF
>-|TRBV28|TRBJ2-1|-
TGTGCCAGCAGTTTACGGGGCTCCTACAATGAGCAGTTCTTC
CASSLRGSYNEQFF
>TRBD2|TRBV29-1|TRBJ2-1|-
TGCAGCGTTGAAACTAGCGGCACCTACAATGAGCAGTTCTTC
CSVETSGTYNEQFF
>-|TRBV7-2|TRBJ2-1|-
TGCGCCAGCAGCCCCCGGGAATCTGATGAGCAGTTCTTC
CASSPRESDEQFF
>TRBD2|TRBV27|TRBJ2-3|-
TGTGCCAGCAGTTGGGGCGGGAGAGGACGTGATACGCAGTATTTT
CASSWGGRGRDTQYF
>TRBD2|TRBV11-1|TRBJ2-1|-
TGTGCCAGCAGCTTAGGGACTAGCGGGGCCAATGAGCAGTTCTTC
CASSLGTSGANEQFF
>TRBD2|TRBV5-4|TRBJ2-5|-
TGTGCCAGCAGCTTGGGACTAGCGGGGGTCAAGGAGGAGACCCAGTACTTC
CASSLGLAGVKEETQYF
>TRBD1|TRBV5-1|TRBJ1-1|-
TGCGCCAGCAGCCGATCGACAGGGGGCACTGAAGCTTTCTTT
CASSRSTGGTEAFF
>-|TRBV5-4|TRBJ2-7|-
TGTGCCAGCAGCTTGGATTTGAACCGGCTCTCTAGCGAGCAGTACTTC
CASSLDLNRLSSEQYF
>-|TRBV9|TRBJ1-1|-
TGTGCCAGCAGCGTAGCGAGCTCGAACACTGAAGCTTTCTTT
CASSVASSNTEAFF
>TRBD1|TRBV2|TRBJ1-2|once
TGTGCCAGCAGTGTGGCAGACAGGGGAAGTAGTGGCTACACCTTC
CASSVADRGSSGYTF
>-|TRBV30|TRBJ2-2|-
TGTGCCTGGAGTGTGCACGGGGAGCTGTTTTTT
CAWSVHGELFF
>TRBD2|TRBV14|TRBJ2-1|-
TGTGCCAGCAGCCAAGTTAGCGGGAGGGGTTACAATGAGCAGTTCTTC
CASSQVSGRGYNEQFF
>-|TRBV5-4|TRBJ2-2|-
TGTGCCAGCAGCTTGGACCCCCTAGCCTACACCGGGGAGCTGTTTTTT
CASSLDPLAYTGELFF
>TRBD1|TRBV5-4|TRBJ1-2|-
TGTGCCAGCAGCTTGGTCGGGACACAGGGGCACTATGGCTACACCTTC
CASSLVGTQGHYGYTF
>TRBD1|TRBV12-5|TRBJ2-6|-
TGTGCTAGTGGTTTGGCGACCAAAACTAGACACTCCGGGACAGTTAGCTCTGGGGCCAACGTCCTGACTTTC
CASGLATKTRHSGTVSSGANVLTF
>-|TRBV15|TRBJ2-1|-
TGTGCCACCAGCAGAGATCGAAGTCTAGGTGAGCAGTTCTTC
CATSRDRSLGEQFF
>-|TRBV2|TRBJ2-5|-
TGTGCCAGCGATTCCTCTAGGGCGGAGACCCAGTACTTC
CASDSSRAETQYF
>-|TRBV19|TRBJ2-5|-
TGTGCCAGTAGTACTCGGACTGAAGAGACCCAGTACTTC
CASSTRTEETQYF
>-|TRBV2|TRBJ2-3|few
TGTGCCAGCAGTGAAGGGGGGGGCTGGGGCCGAACAGATACGCAGTATTTT
CASSEGGGWGRTDTQYF
>TRBD1|TRBV23-1|TRBJ1-5|-
TGCGCCAGCAGTCATGGGACAGCCCAATTCAATCAGCCCCAGCATTTT
CASSHGTAQFNQPQHF
>-|TRBV4-1|TRBJ2-5|-
TGCGCCAGCAGCCAAGATGATGGGAGCCAAGAGACCCAGTACTTC
CASSQDDGSQETQYF
>-|TRBV6-5|TRBJ1-2|-
TGTGCCAGCGGTGATAACTATGGCTACACCTTC
CASGDNYGYTF
>-|TRBV5-4|TRBJ2-3|-
TGTGCCAGCAGCTTAACAGGGCCGGGAGATACGCAGTATTTT
CASSLTGPGDTQYF
>-|TRBV4-1|TRBJ1-5|-
TGCGCCAGCAGCCAAGTGGATATGGGAATTCGCAATCAGCCCCAGCATTTT
CASSQVDMGIRNQPQHF
>TRBD2|TRBV4-3|TRBJ2-7|-
TGCGCCAGCAGCCAAGAGCAGCTAGCGGGAGCCTCCTACGAGCAGTACTTC
CASSQEQLAGASYEQYF
>-|TRBV7-8|TRBJ2-1|-
TGTGCCAGCAGCTTAATTGAGGGATTCAATGAGCAGTTCTTC
CASSLIEGFNEQFF
>TRBD2|TRBV7-9|TRBJ2-7|-
TGTGCCAGCAGCTTTAAACTAGCGGGAACCCCCTACGAGCAGTACTTC
CASSFKLAGTPYEQYF
>TRBD2|TRBV5-4|TRBJ2-1|-
TGTGCCAGCAGCTTGCCCGGACTAGCGTTATACAATGAGCAGTTCTTC
CASSLPGLALYNEQFF
>-|TRBV4-1|TRBJ1-4|-
TGCGCCAGCAGCCAAGTTAGAAATGAAAAACTGTTTTTT
CASSQVRNEKLFF
>TRBD1|TRBV9|TRBJ1-2|-
TGTGCCAGCAGCGTAGCGCAGGGGGCGGGTGGCTACACCTTC
CASSVAQGAGGYTF
>-|TRBV30|TRBJ1-1|few
TGTGCCTGGAGGGCCCCTCAATACATGAACACTGAAGCTTTCTTT
CAWRAPQYMNTEAFF